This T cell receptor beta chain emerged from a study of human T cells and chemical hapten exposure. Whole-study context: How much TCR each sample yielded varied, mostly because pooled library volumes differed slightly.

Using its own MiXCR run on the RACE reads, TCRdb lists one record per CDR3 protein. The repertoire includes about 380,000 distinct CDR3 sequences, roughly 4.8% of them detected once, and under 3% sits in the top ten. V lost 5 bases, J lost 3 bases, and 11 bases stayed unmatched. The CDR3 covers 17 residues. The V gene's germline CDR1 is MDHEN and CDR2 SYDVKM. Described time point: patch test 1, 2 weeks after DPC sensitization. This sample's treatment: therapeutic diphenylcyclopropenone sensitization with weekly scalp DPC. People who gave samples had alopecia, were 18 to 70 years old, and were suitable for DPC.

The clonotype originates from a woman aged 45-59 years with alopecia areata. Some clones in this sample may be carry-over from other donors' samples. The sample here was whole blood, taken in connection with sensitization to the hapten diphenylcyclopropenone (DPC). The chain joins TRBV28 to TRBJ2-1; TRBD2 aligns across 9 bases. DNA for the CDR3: TGTGCCAGCAGTCCGACCTTAGCGGGAGTCGGCTACAATGAGCAGTTCTTC. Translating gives CASSPTLAGVGYNEQFF.